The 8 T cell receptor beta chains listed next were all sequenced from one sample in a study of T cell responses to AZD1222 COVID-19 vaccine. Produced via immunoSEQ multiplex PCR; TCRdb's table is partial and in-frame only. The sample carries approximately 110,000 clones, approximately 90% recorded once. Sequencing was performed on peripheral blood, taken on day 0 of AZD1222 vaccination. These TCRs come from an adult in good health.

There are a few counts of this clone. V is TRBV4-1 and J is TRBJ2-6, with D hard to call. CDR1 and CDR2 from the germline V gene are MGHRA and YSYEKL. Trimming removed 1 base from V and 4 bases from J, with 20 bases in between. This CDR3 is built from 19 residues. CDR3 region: CASSQVDLGFVSGANVLTF. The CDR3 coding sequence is TGCGCCAGCAGCCAAGTTGATCTGGGTTTCGTGTCCGGGGCCAACGTCCTGACTTTC.

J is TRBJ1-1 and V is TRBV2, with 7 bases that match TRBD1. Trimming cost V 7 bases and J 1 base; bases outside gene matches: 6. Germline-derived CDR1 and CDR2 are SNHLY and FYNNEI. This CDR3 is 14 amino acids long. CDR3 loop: CASTGAGGNTEAFF. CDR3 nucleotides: TGTGCCAGCACCGGGGCAGGGGGGAACACTGAAGCTTTCTTT.

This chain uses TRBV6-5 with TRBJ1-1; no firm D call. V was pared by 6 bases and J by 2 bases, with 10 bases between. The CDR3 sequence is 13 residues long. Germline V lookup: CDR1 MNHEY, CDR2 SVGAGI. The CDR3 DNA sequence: TGTGCCAGCAGGACTGCGGAAAACACTGAAGCTTTCTTT. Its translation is CASRTAENTEAFF.

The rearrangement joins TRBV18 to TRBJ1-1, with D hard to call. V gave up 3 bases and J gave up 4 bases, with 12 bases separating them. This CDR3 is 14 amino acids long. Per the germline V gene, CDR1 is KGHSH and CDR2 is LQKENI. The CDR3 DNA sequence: TGTGCCAGCTCACCCAGCTCAGGAAGCACTGAAGCTTTCTTT. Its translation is CASSPSSGSTEAFF.

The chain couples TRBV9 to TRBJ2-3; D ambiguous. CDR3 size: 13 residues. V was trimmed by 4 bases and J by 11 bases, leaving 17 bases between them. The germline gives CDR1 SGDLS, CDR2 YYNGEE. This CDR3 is CASSPTGFQGQYF. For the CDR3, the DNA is TGTGCCAGCAGCCCCACCGGGTTTCAAGGGCAGTATTTT.

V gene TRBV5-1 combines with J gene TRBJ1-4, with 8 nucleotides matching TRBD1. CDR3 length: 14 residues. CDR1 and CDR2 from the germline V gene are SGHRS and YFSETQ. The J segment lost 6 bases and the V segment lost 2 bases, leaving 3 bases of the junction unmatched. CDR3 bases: TGCGCCAGCAGCTTATCAGGGGGCTATGAAAAACTGTTTTTT. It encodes CASSLSGGYEKLFF.

The CDR3 DNA reads TGTGCCAGCAGCTCAGTGGGGATGGGGGTGGAGCAGTACTTC. As protein: CASSSVGMGVEQYF. J is TRBJ2-7 and V is TRBV7-9; tentatively, D is TRBD1 or TRBD2 (5 bases each). V lost 4 bases, J lost 7 bases, and 17 bases lay in between. Germline V CDR1 and CDR2: SEHNR, FQNEAQ (reference sequence). The length of the CDR3 is 14 residues.

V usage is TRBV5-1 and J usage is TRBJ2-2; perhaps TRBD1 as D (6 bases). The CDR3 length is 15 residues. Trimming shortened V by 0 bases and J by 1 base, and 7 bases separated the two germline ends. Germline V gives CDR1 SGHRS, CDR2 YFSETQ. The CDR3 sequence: CASSLGQVNTGELFF. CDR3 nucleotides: TGCGCCAGCAGCTTGGGACAGGTGAACACCGGGGAGCTGTTTTTT.